These T cell receptor beta chains were read from a single sample in a study of identifying expanded T cells in peripheral blood. TCRdb's copy holds only in-frame clones and misses some; the assay was immunoSEQ multiplex PCR. The repertoire holds 90,000 to 100,000 clones, with around nine tenths as singletons. Material: blood. The receptor set was obtained from a person aged 18-70 years in good health. The CDR3 runs from the conserved cysteine through the conserved F or W. A D gene is named only where the DNA matches it firmly. Where a row states a size, it is once, few, many or the class of an expanded clone; other rows omit it.

j_call	d_call	v_call	clone_size	cdr3_length	cdr3_aa	cdr3_nt
TRBJ2-5	TRBD1	TRBV27	.	15	CASSFEGAITETQYF	TGTGCCAGCAGTTTCGAGGGGGCAATCACAGAGACCCAGTACTTC
TRBJ2-5	.	TRBV2	.	14	CASLLREQQETQYF	TGTGCCAGCCTCCTTCGGGAGCAACAAGAGACCCAGTACTTC
TRBJ2-1	.	TRBV6-5	.	15	CASSFETSSYNEQFF	TGTGCCAGCAGTTTTGAGACATCTTCCTACAATGAGCAGTTCTTC
TRBJ1-1	.	TRBV18	.	15	CASSPFNTLNTEAFF	TGTGCCAGCTCACCATTCAACACATTGAACACTGAAGCTTTCTTT
TRBJ2-1	.	TRBV5-1	.	13	CASSLDQGGEQFF	TGCGCCAGCAGCTTGGACCAAGGGGGTGAGCAGTTCTTC
TRBJ1-4	.	TRBV5-1	.	15	CASSLAGVANEKLFF	TGCGCCAGCAGCTTGGCAGGGGTGGCTAATGAAAAACTGTTTTTT
TRBJ2-7	.	TRBV7-9	few	13	CASRASAYYEQYF	TGTGCCAGCAGGGCGTCAGCGTACTACGAGCAGTACTTC
TRBJ1-5	.	TRBV10-3	.	15	CAISDLQGSNQPQHF	TGTGCCATCAGTGATCTTCAGGGAAGCAATCAGCCCCAGCATTTT
TRBJ2-2	TRBD2	TRBV5-5	.	15	CASSGLAGNTGELFF	TGTGCCAGCAGCGGACTAGCGGGGAACACCGGGGAGCTGTTTTTT
TRBJ2-7	TRBD2	TRBV15	.	14	CATSSPGGSYEQYF	TGTGCCACCAGCAGTCCCGGGGGGTCCTACGAGCAGTACTTC
TRBJ2-7	.	TRBV5-1	many	15	CASSLESGGFYEQYF	TGCGCCAGCAGCTTAGAATCGGGCGGGTTTTACGAGCAGTACTTC
TRBJ1-2	.	TRBV28	.	11	CASGRAVGYTF	TGTGCCAGCGGGAGGGCTGTTGGCTACACCTTC
TRBJ2-2	TRBD2	TRBV5-1	few	15	CASTPLSGRAGELFF	TGCGCCAGCACGCCTTTGAGCGGGAGGGCAGGGGAGCTGTTTTTT
TRBJ2-7	.	TRBV5-4	.	15	CASSLFRDGSYEQYF	TGTGCCAGCAGCCTCTTCCGGGACGGCTCCTACGAGCAGTACTTC
TRBJ2-7	TRBD1	TRBV27	.	16	CASSSTTGTAPREQYF	TGTGCCAGCAGTTCCACAACCGGGACAGCCCCTCGCGAGCAGTACTTC
TRBJ2-1	.	TRBV9	.	13	CASSVDDRTLQFF	TGTGCCAGCAGCGTAGACGATAGGACTCTACAGTTCTTC
TRBJ2-2	.	TRBV30	.	15	CAWSVRGRDTGELFF	TGTGCCTGGAGTGTAAGGGGCAGGGACACCGGGGAGCTGTTTTTT
TRBJ2-7	TRBD1	TRBV14	.	16	CASSQALGTDSYEQYF	TGTGCCAGCAGCCAAGCCCTCGGGACAGACTCCTACGAGCAGTACTTC